These T cell receptor beta chains were read from a single sample in a study of radiation and T cells in renal cell carcinoma. Method: immunoSEQ multiplex PCR; TCRdb's copy keeps in-frame clones and lacks some. The repertoire holds approximately 170,000 clones, with about 88% as singletons. The sample was blood, taken from a patient whose treatment included radiotherapy and nephrectomy. Receptors were obtained from a woman between 45 and 65 years old with renal cell carcinoma. Each CDR3 is given with its conserved first and last residue. A D gene is named only where the DNA matches it firmly. The size of a clone is reported for some rows only, either as once, few or many, or as a class for expanded clones.

v_gene: TRBV19
abundance: once
d_gene: NA
j_gene: TRBJ1-2
CDR3nt: TGTGCCAGCCGGACAGAAGGGGTTTTCTATGGCTACACCTTC
CDR3aa: CASRTEGVFYGYTF

v_gene: TRBV5-1
abundance: NA
d_gene: TRBD1
j_gene: TRBJ2-3
CDR3nt: TGCGCCAGCAGCCCGGGGACAGGGATTGAGTATTTT
CDR3aa: CASSPGTGIEYF

v_gene: TRBV11-1
abundance: NA
d_gene: NA
j_gene: TRBJ1-6
CDR3nt: TGTGCCAGCACCCGAGGGCATTCTTCACCCCTCCACTTT
CDR3aa: CASTRGHSSPLHF

v_gene: TRBV27
abundance: NA
d_gene: TRBD1
j_gene: TRBJ1-1
CDR3nt: TGTGCCAGCAGTTCCGGACAGGGTCGTAGGGCTTTCTTT
CDR3aa: CASSSGQGRRAFF

v_gene: TRBV5-1
abundance: NA
d_gene: NA
j_gene: TRBJ2-7
CDR3nt: TGCGCCAGCAGCTTGGTAGGGGGGGTAAGCTCCTACGAGCAGTACTTC
CDR3aa: CASSLVGGVSSYEQYF

v_gene: TRBV10-3
abundance: once
d_gene: TRBD1
j_gene: TRBJ2-7
CDR3nt: TGTGCCATCAGTGACGGACAGGGGCAATCCTACGAGCAGTACTTC
CDR3aa: CAISDGQGQSYEQYF

v_gene: TRBV5-1
abundance: NA
d_gene: NA
j_gene: TRBJ1-1
CDR3nt: TGCGCCAGCAGCTTATTAGGGGCGGCCGCTTTCTTT
CDR3aa: CASSLLGAAAFF

v_gene: TRBV6-1
abundance: NA
d_gene: NA
j_gene: TRBJ2-3
CDR3nt: TGTGCCAGCGTCGGACAGTGGTCAGATACGCAGTATTTT
CDR3aa: CASVGQWSDTQYF

v_gene: TRBV14
abundance: NA
d_gene: NA
j_gene: TRBJ2-1
CDR3nt: TGTGCCAGCAGCCAACATTACCGGGCCGACAATGAGCAGTTCTTC
CDR3aa: CASSQHYRADNEQFF

v_gene: TRBV5-4
abundance: NA
d_gene: NA
j_gene: TRBJ2-7
CDR3nt: TGTGCCAGCAGCTTGGCTCCAGGGACCAGCTCCTACGAGCAGTACTTC
CDR3aa: CASSLAPGTSSYEQYF

v_gene: TRBV5-4
abundance: once
d_gene: NA
j_gene: TRBJ2-5
CDR3nt: TGTGCCAGCAGCTTGGGGGGGGTCCAAGAGACCCAGTACTTC
CDR3aa: CASSLGGVQETQYF

v_gene: TRBV5-4
abundance: NA
d_gene: TRBD1
j_gene: TRBJ2-3
CDR3nt: TGTGCCAGCAGCTTGACGACAGGGCGGACAGATACGCAGTATTTT
CDR3aa: CASSLTTGRTDTQYF

v_gene: TRBV4-1
abundance: NA
d_gene: NA
j_gene: TRBJ2-1
CDR3nt: TGCGCCAGCAGCCAAGACTACGGGGTGGGCAATGAGCAGTTCTTC
CDR3aa: CASSQDYGVGNEQFF

v_gene: TRBV7-9
abundance: NA
d_gene: NA
j_gene: TRBJ2-7
CDR3nt: TGTGCCAGCGGACCCCGGGACCCTCCGTACTACGAGCAGTACTTC
CDR3aa: CASGPRDPPYYEQYF

v_gene: TRBV29-1
abundance: few
d_gene: NA
j_gene: TRBJ1-1
CDR3nt: TGCAGCGTTGAAGACAGGAGAGGCACTGAAGCTTTCTTT
CDR3aa: CSVEDRRGTEAFF

v_gene: TRBV19
abundance: NA
d_gene: NA
j_gene: TRBJ2-7
CDR3nt: TGTGCCAGTAGTATTGTCGGTCGGGGTGTCGAGCAGTACTTC
CDR3aa: CASSIVGRGVEQYF

v_gene: TRBV7-4
abundance: NA
d_gene: NA
j_gene: TRBJ1-6
CDR3nt: TGTGCCAGCAGCCCCGCGGTTTGTTCACCCCTCCACTTT
CDR3aa: CASSPAVCSPLHF

v_gene: TRBV9
abundance: NA
d_gene: NA
j_gene: TRBJ1-1
CDR3nt: TGTGCCAGCTCAAACAGGGATAGGAATACTGAAGCTTTCTTT
CDR3aa: CASSNRDRNTEAFF

v_gene: TRBV5-8
abundance: NA
d_gene: NA
j_gene: TRBJ1-5
CDR3nt: TGTGCCAGCAGCCCACAACTCGGGGGGCAGCATAGCAATCAGCCCCAGCATTTT
CDR3aa: CASSPQLGGQHSNQPQHF

v_gene: TRBV4-3
abundance: NA
d_gene: NA
j_gene: TRBJ1-1
CDR3nt: TGCGCCAGCAGCCAAGGTGGGGGGCGAGTCACTGAAGCTTTCTTT
CDR3aa: CASSQGGGRVTEAFF

v_gene: TRBV29-1
abundance: NA
d_gene: TRBD1
j_gene: TRBJ2-3
CDR3nt: TGCAGCGGGACGACAGGGCCCTTTACAGATACGCAGTATTTT
CDR3aa: CSGTTGPFTDTQYF

v_gene: TRBV7-9
abundance: NA
d_gene: NA
j_gene: TRBJ2-3
CDR3nt: TGTGCCAGCAGCGCCCGACAGAATACGCAGTATTTT
CDR3aa: CASSARQNTQYF

v_gene: TRBV5-1
abundance: NA
d_gene: NA
j_gene: TRBJ1-1
CDR3nt: TGCGCCAGCAGCTTGCAGGGGAACACTGAAGCTTTCTTT
CDR3aa: CASSLQGNTEAFF

v_gene: TRBV6-5
abundance: many
d_gene: NA
j_gene: TRBJ2-7
CDR3nt: TGTGCCAGCCGTGGGTCCTACGAGCAGTACTTC
CDR3aa: CASRGSYEQYF

v_gene: TRBV6-6
abundance: NA
d_gene: TRBD2
j_gene: TRBJ2-1
CDR3nt: TGTGCCAGCTCGACTGGACTAGCCGCGGAGCAGTTCTTC
CDR3aa: CASSTGLAAEQFF

v_gene: TRBV5-4
abundance: many
d_gene: NA
j_gene: TRBJ2-7
CDR3nt: TGTGCCAGCAGCTTTTGGGGGGGCACCTACGAGCAGTACTTC
CDR3aa: CASSFWGGTYEQYF

v_gene: TRBV7-2
abundance: once
d_gene: NA
j_gene: TRBJ1-1
CDR3nt: TGTGCCAGCAGCTTAGAGGGACTGAACACTGAAGCTTTCTTT
CDR3aa: CASSLEGLNTEAFF

v_gene: TRBV7-9
abundance: NA
d_gene: NA
j_gene: TRBJ2-2
CDR3nt: TGTGCCGCGCATTACGGACAGCTCACCGGGGAGCTGTTTTTT
CDR3aa: CAAHYGQLTGELFF

v_gene: TRBV28
abundance: NA
d_gene: NA
j_gene: TRBJ2-5
CDR3nt: TGTGCCAGCAGTTTGAGGGGCCAAGAGACCCAGTACTTC
CDR3aa: CASSLRGQETQYF

v_gene: TRBV2
abundance: NA
d_gene: NA
j_gene: TRBJ2-5
CDR3nt: TGTGCCAGCAGTCTTACTAGAGGAGAGACCCAGTACTTC
CDR3aa: CASSLTRGETQYF

v_gene: TRBV6-5
abundance: NA
d_gene: TRBD2
j_gene: TRBJ2-1
CDR3nt: TGTGCCAGCAGTTCTCGCGGGACTAGGAGAAATGAGCAGTTCTTC
CDR3aa: CASSSRGTRRNEQFF

v_gene: TRBV18
abundance: NA
d_gene: NA
j_gene: TRBJ1-2
CDR3nt: TGTGCCAGCTCACCACCGGGGAGTAACTATGGCTACACCTTC
CDR3aa: CASSPPGSNYGYTF

v_gene: TRBV13
abundance: few
d_gene: NA
j_gene: TRBJ1-1
CDR3nt: TGTGCCAGCAGCTTATTTCCAGGGGCGAGGAACACTGAAGCTTTCTTT
CDR3aa: CASSLFPGARNTEAFF

v_gene: TRBV19
abundance: NA
d_gene: TRBD1
j_gene: TRBJ1-5
CDR3nt: TGTGCCAGTAGTATACAGGGGGTCTATCAGCCCCAGCATTTT
CDR3aa: CASSIQGVYQPQHF

v_gene: TRBV6-1
abundance: once
d_gene: NA
j_gene: TRBJ1-2
CDR3nt: TGTGCCAGCATTGTCGACAGGTCTAACTATGGCTACACCTTC
CDR3aa: CASIVDRSNYGYTF

v_gene: TRBV7-7
abundance: NA
d_gene: TRBD1
j_gene: TRBJ2-2
CDR3nt: TGTGCTAGCAGCTTGGACAGGGGAACCGGGGAGCTGTTTTTT
CDR3aa: CASSLDRGTGELFF

v_gene: TRBV18
abundance: NA
d_gene: NA
j_gene: TRBJ1-1
CDR3nt: TGTGCCAGCTCACCGATGAGGGACACTGAAGCTTTCTTT
CDR3aa: CASSPMRDTEAFF

v_gene: TRBV29-1
abundance: NA
d_gene: NA
j_gene: TRBJ1-2
CDR3nt: TGCAGCGTTGAGAGAGTGGGTGAAGGTCTAAACTATGGCTACACCTTC
CDR3aa: CSVERVGEGLNYGYTF

v_gene: TRBV5-1
abundance: NA
d_gene: NA
j_gene: TRBJ2-2
CDR3nt: TGCGCCAGCAGCCCAGGGGACACCGGGGAGCTGTTTTTT
CDR3aa: CASSPGDTGELFF

v_gene: TRBV9
abundance: NA
d_gene: NA
j_gene: TRBJ2-7
CDR3nt: TGTGCCAGCAGCACCACCACAGGCTACGAGCAGTACTTC
CDR3aa: CASSTTTGYEQYF

v_gene: TRBV19
abundance: NA
d_gene: TRBD1
j_gene: TRBJ1-6
CDR3nt: TGTGCCAGCGCAGGGGGGATAGGCTCCTATAATTCACCCCTCCACTTT
CDR3aa: CASAGGIGSYNSPLHF

v_gene: TRBV2
abundance: NA
d_gene: TRBD1
j_gene: TRBJ1-2
CDR3nt: TGTGCCAGCAGGGGACAGGGACTCTATGGCTACACCTTC
CDR3aa: CASRGQGLYGYTF

v_gene: TRBV6-1
abundance: few
d_gene: NA
j_gene: TRBJ2-7
CDR3nt: TGTGCCAGCAGTGAAGAATACTACGAGCAGTACTTC
CDR3aa: CASSEEYYEQYF

v_gene: TRBV7-9
abundance: few
d_gene: NA
j_gene: TRBJ1-1
CDR3nt: TGTGCCAGCAGTCGACAGGAGAACACTGAAGCTTTCTTT
CDR3aa: CASSRQENTEAFF

v_gene: TRBV4-1
abundance: few
d_gene: NA
j_gene: TRBJ1-1
CDR3nt: TGCGCCAGCAGCCAGCCGACAGGGAACACTGAAGCTTTCTTT
CDR3aa: CASSQPTGNTEAFF

v_gene: TRBV7-7
abundance: NA
d_gene: NA
j_gene: TRBJ2-5
CDR3nt: TGTGCTAGCAGCTTAGCGAGAGGGCATGAAGGGGGGACCCAGTACTTC
CDR3aa: CASSLARGHEGGTQYF

v_gene: TRBV7-9
abundance: NA
d_gene: TRBD1
j_gene: TRBJ2-5
CDR3nt: TGTGCCAGCAGCTTTTTGTTACAGGGGGCACGAGAGACCCAGTACTTC
CDR3aa: CASSFLLQGARETQYF

v_gene: TRBV5-1
abundance: NA
d_gene: NA
j_gene: TRBJ1-5
CDR3nt: TGCGCCAGCAGCTTGGACGGGCGGAGAGAGCAGCCCCAGCATTTT
CDR3aa: CASSLDGRREQPQHF

v_gene: TRBV6-5
abundance: NA
d_gene: NA
j_gene: TRBJ1-4
CDR3nt: TGTGCCAGCAGGTCCGGGGCTAATTCTGCTGAAAAACTGTTTTTT
CDR3aa: CASRSGANSAEKLFF

v_gene: TRBV7-2
abundance: few
d_gene: NA
j_gene: TRBJ1-1
CDR3nt: TGTGCCAGCACCCTTGTGATGGACACTGAAGCTTTCTTT
CDR3aa: CASTLVMDTEAFF

v_gene: TRBV5-5
abundance: NA
d_gene: NA
j_gene: TRBJ1-4
CDR3nt: TGTGCCAGCAGCCCAAGGGGAGATGGGGAAAAACTGTTTTTT
CDR3aa: CASSPRGDGEKLFF

v_gene: TRBV7-3
abundance: once
d_gene: NA
j_gene: TRBJ2-2
CDR3nt: TGTGCCAGCAGCCCCGACCCCACCGGGGAGCTGTTTTTT
CDR3aa: CASSPDPTGELFF

v_gene: TRBV25-1
abundance: NA
d_gene: NA
j_gene: TRBJ1-5
CDR3nt: TGTGCCAGCAGTAGGGAGGGCGGTCAGCCCCAGCATTTT
CDR3aa: CASSREGGQPQHF